This TCR beta chain was documented in a study of blood T cell repertoires in COVID-19. Turning to the study itself: PBMCs, B-cell-depleted T cells, or T cells provided the cDNA or gDNA that made up the material.

V was pared by 3 bases and J by 1 base, with 6 bases between. The CDR3 runs 14 residues. The germline CDR1 and CDR2 sequences are SGHVS and FNYEAQ. Per the original data handling: Estimated nucleated cell counts came from reference gene primer amplification. This table comes from immunoSEQ multiplex PCR, and its TCRdb copy is limited to in-frame clones, with some not included. That table gives V, J and clone size, and the DNA gave D and trimming. The sample lists some 150,000 clones, over 75% occurring once. Material for sequencing was peripheral blood. The clonotype comes from a woman in her forties or fifties with acute or convalescent COVID-19. The chain employs TRBV7-6 and TRBJ2-2, with D maybe TRBD2 (6 bases). The CDR3 reads CASSFSGNTGELFF. In nucleotides, the CDR3 is TGTGCCAGCAGCTTTAGCGGGAACACCGGGGAGCTGTTTTTT. Combining the CDR3 with reference TRBV7-6 and TRBJ2-2 gives the whole variable domain GAGVSQSPRYKVTKRGQDVALRCDPISGHVSLYWYRQALGQGPEFLTYFNYEAQQDKSGLPNDRFSAERPEGSISTLTIQRTEQRDSAMYRCASSFSGNTGELFFGEGSRLTVL.